These 12 T cell receptor beta chains were sequenced from one sample in a study of blood T cells in healthy people across ages. Alongside a J-beta primer mix, a sample-barcoded 5' primer served in a second PCR lasting 7 to 11 cycles. TCRdb reprocessed the 5' RACE reads with MiXCR, giving one entry per CDR3 protein. Among about 620,000 distinct CDR3 sequences listed, 40% to 65% were seen once. The sequencing sample was made of blood. These TCRs come from a woman older than 75 in good health.

The chain uses TRBV10-3 and TRBJ2-3, with TRBD2 identical over 11 bases. Germline CDR1 reads ENHRY; CDR2 reads SYGVKD. The CDR3 has 18 residues. The V segment lost 0 bases and the J segment 3 bases; nucleotides outside the gene matches: 8. CDR3: CAISESQISGGDTDTQYF. CDR3 DNA sequence: TGTGCCATCAGTGAGTCGCAGATTAGCGGGGGGGATACAGATACGCAGTATTTT.

The CDR3 sequence: CASSPGTTEAFF. The CDR3, as DNA: TGTGCCAGCTCACCAGGAACTACTGAAGCTTTCTTT. The chain recombines TRBV18 with TRBJ1-1, with D unresolved. The CDR3 is made up of 12 amino acids. Trimming shortened V by 2 bases and J by 5 bases, and 6 bases separated the two germline ends. The germline CDR1 and CDR2 sequences are KGHSH and LQKENI.

This clonotype was found many times. The chain's CDR3 is CASKGTGVGEQFF. The DNA of the CDR3 is TGTGCCAGCAAAGGGACAGGGGTCGGTGAGCAGTTCTTC. V usage is TRBV12-3 or TRBV12-4 and J usage is TRBJ2-1; 10 bases are shared with TRBD1. The trim removed 7 bases at V and 9 bases at J, leaving 6 bases unmatched. The CDR3 is 13 amino acids.

This chain uses TRBV6-5 with TRBJ2-1, with 9 nucleotides matching TRBD1. With V trimmed by 8 bases and J by 13 bases, 12 bases remained unmatched. The CDR3 length is 13 residues. CDR1 MNHEY and CDR2 SVGAGI come from the germline V gene. The CDR3 reads CASCPGTGSHQFF. CDR3 nucleotides: TGTGCCAGCTGTCCCGGGACAGGGAGTCACCAGTTCTTC.

This clonotype has only one observation. With a much larger clone just one base away, this may be a read error. The rearrangement uses TRBV7-2 and TRBJ1-4; 12 nucleotides agree with TRBD1. The CDR3 runs 17 residues. Germline CDR1 SGHTA, CDR2 FQGNSA. V gave up 1 base and J gave up 7 bases; unmatched junction bases: 7. The DNA for the CDR3 is TGTGCCAGCAGCTTAGGGGACAGGGGGCTGCCTAGTGAAAAACTGTTTTTT. This encodes CASSLGDRGLPSEKLFF.

The genes are TRBV20-1 and TRBJ2-2, with D possibly being TRBD1 or TRBD2 (5 bases each). This CDR3 region has 16 residues. Germline lookup yields CDR1 DFQATT and CDR2 SNEGSKA (reference sequence). V gave up 5 bases and J gave up 3 bases, with 19 bases separating them. The chain's CDR3 is CSAPTGAGWDTGELFF. DNA of the CDR3: TGCAGTGCTCCCACCGGGGCAGGGTGGGACACCGGGGAGCTGTTTTTT.

Many counts were recorded for this clonotype. The chain is built from TRBV24-1 and TRBJ2-3; the D gene is possibly TRBD1 (6 bases). V lost 11 bases, J lost 1 base, and 12 bases lay in between. The V gene's germline CDR1 is KGHDR and CDR2 SFDVKD. This CDR3 comprises 13 residues. The CDR3 region has the DNA TGTGCCATCCGGCCAGGGGGCACAGATACGCAGTATTTT. Amino acid sequence: CAIRPGGTDTQYF.

V is TRBV6-6 and J is TRBJ2-1; D call uncertain. The V end lost 2 bases, the J end lost 0 bases, and 14 bases lay between the germline ends. The CDR3 is made up of 17 amino acids. The germline CDR1 and CDR2 sequences are MNHNY and SVGAGI (reference sequence). The CDR3 loop is CASSYPSDRSSYNEQFF. As DNA, the CDR3 is TGTGCCAGCAGTTACCCGTCGGACCGCAGCTCCTACAATGAGCAGTTCTTC.

In regard to this clonotype: A much larger clone differs from this one at a single base, so this may be a read error. V gene TRBV25-1 combines with J gene TRBJ2-3, with a possible D match to TRBD2 (5 bases). The germline CDR1 and CDR2 sequences are MGHDK and SYGVNS. CDR3 length: 17 residues. The CDR3 region is CASSDVETRASTETQYF. CDR3 sequence (DNA): TGTGCCAGCAGTGATGTGGAAACTAGAGCCAGCACAGAGACGCAGTATTTT.

This clonotype came up many times. This sequence joins TRBV6-2 or TRBV6-3 and TRBJ2-7; 9 bases align to TRBD2. V dropped 4 bases and J dropped 2; count of bases not matched to a gene: 6. The CDR3 is 15 amino acids. Germline loops: CDR1 MNHEY, CDR2 SVGEGT. The CDR3 nucleotides are TGTGCCAGCAGTTCGGCTCTAGCGGGAACCTACGAGCAGTACTTC. Translating gives CASSSALAGTYEQYF.

This clonotype appeared many times. V is TRBV5-1 and J is TRBJ2-1, with TRBD2 identical over 7 bases. The CDR3 spans 16 residues. Germline V CDR1 and CDR2: SGHRS, YFSETQ. V trimming: 4 bases; J trimming: 4 bases; junction bases outside the gene matches: 11. The CDR3 sequence: CASSLSTGRNYNEQFF. The CDR3 DNA follows: TGCGCCAGCAGCCTATCGACCGGGAGGAATTACAATGAGCAGTTCTTC.

This clonotype was detected ten times or more. The chain is built from TRBV7-2 and TRBJ2-1; D tentatively fits TRBD1 or TRBD2 (5 bases each). Germline lookup yields CDR1 SGHTA and CDR2 FQGNSA. Trimming took 1 base from V and 2 from J, leaving 9 bases between them. The CDR3 is 15 amino acids. CDR3: CASSLVGATYNEQFF. CDR3 DNA: TGTGCCAGCAGCTTAGTCGGGGCGACCTACAATGAGCAGTTCTTC.